This paragraph reports one TCR beta chain. Its antigen remains unidentified. Naive CD8 populations comprised CD45RO-negative cells positively selected for CCR7, excluding terminally differentiated effector memory CD45RA+ cells. The J segment lost 2 bases and the V segment lost 8 bases, leaving 9 bases of the junction unmatched. The CDR3 totals 14 residues. CDR1 is LNHDA, CDR2 SQIVND, per germline (reference sequence). The data were produced by immunoSEQ multiplex PCR, yet TCRdb's version contains in-frame clones alone and is incomplete. The repertoire holds 760,000 or so clones, about 96% seen once, with about 0.21% in the top ten. The sample belongs to a study of shared clonotypes between healthy human individuals. Study-level points and caveats: Several donors held approximately 4.5% of naive CD4 clonotypes in common. Generally, estimated richness proved larger in naive subsets than it did in memory subsets.

This clonotype was sampled from a young man in good health. The V and J genes are TRBV19 and TRBJ2-7; 7 bases fit TRBD1. Sequenced: naive CD8+ T cells sorted from blood. CDR3 coding DNA: TGTGCCAGTGCAATTGGGGACAGACCCTACGAGCAGTACTTC. This translates into CASAIGDRPYEQYF.